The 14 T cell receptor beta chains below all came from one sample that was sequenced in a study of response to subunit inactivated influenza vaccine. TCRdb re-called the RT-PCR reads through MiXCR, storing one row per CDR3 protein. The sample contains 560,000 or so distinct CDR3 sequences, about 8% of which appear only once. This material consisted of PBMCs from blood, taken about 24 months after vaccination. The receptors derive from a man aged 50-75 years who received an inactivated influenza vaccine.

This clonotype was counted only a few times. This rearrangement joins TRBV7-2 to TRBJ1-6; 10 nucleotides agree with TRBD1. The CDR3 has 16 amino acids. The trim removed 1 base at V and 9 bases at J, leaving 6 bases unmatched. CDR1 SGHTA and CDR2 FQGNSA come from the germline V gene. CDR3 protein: CASSLGGGTGVSPLHF. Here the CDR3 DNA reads TGTGCCAGCAGCTTAGGGGGGGGGACAGGGGTTTCACCCCTCCACTTT.

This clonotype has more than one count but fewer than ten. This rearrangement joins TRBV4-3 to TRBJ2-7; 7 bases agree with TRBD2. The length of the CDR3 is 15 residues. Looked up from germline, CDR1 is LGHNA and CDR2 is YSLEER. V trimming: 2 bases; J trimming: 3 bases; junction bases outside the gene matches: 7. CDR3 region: CASSQRREKYYEQYF. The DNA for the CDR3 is TGCGCCAGCAGCCAAAGGCGGGAGAAGTACTACGAGCAGTACTTC.

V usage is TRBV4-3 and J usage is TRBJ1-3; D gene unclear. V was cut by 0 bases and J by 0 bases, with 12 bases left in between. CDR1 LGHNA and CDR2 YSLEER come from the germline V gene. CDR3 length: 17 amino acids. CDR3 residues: CASSQDGGSISGNTIYF. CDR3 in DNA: TGCGCCAGCAGCCAAGATGGAGGGTCTATCTCTGGAAACACCATATATTTT.

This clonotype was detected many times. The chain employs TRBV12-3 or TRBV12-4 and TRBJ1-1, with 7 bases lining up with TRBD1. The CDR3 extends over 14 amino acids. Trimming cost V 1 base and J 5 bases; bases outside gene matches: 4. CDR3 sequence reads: CASSLETGRTEAFF. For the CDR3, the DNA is TGTGCCAGCAGTTTAGAGACAGGGAGAACTGAAGCTTTCTTT.

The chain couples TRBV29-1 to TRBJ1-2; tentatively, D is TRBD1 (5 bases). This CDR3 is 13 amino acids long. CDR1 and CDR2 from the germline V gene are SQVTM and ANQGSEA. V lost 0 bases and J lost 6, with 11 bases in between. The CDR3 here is CSVEDPGSNGYTF. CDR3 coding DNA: TGCAGCGTTGAAGACCCAGGGTCTAATGGCTACACCTTC. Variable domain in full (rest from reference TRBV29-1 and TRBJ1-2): SAVISQKPSRDICQRGTSLTIQCQVDSQVTMMFWYRQQPGQSLTLIATANQGSEATYESGFVIDKFPISRPNLTFSTLTVSNMSPEDSSIYLCSVEDPGSNGYTFGSGTRLTVV.

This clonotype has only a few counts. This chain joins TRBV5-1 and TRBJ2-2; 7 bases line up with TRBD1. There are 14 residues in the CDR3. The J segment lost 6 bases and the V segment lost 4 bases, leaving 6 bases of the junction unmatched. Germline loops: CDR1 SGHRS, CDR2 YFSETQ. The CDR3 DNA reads TGCGCCAGCAGCCTGGGACAGTCCTCCGGGGAGCTGTTTTTT. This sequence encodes CASSLGQSSGELFF.

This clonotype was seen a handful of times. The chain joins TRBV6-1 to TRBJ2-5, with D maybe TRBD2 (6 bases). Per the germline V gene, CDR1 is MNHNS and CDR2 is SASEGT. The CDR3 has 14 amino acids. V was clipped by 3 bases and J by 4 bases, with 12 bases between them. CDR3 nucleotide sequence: TGTGCCAGCAGTGACGGAGGGAGGACAGAGACCCAGTACTTC. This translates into CASSDGGRTETQYF.

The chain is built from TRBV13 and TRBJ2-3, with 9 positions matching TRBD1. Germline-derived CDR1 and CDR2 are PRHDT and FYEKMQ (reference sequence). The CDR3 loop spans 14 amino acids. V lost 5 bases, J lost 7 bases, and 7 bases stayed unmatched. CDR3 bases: TGTGCCAGCAGCCCGGGACAGGGAACGAATACGCAGTATTTT. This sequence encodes CASSPGQGTNTQYF. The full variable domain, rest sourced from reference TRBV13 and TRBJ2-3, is AAGVIQSPRHLIKEKRETATLKCYPIPRHDTVYWYQQGPGQDPQFLISFYEKMQSDKGSIPDRFSAQQFSDYHSELNMSSLELGDSALYFCASSPGQGTNTQYFGPGTRLTVL.

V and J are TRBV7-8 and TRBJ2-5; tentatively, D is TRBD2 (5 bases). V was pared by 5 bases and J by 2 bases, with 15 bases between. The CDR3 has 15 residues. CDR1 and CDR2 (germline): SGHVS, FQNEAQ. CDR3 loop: CASSLYGGRQETQYF. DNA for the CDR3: TGTGCCAGCAGCCTCTACGGAGGCAGGCAAGAGACCCAGTACTTC.

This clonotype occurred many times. The CDR3 sequence: CASSIDGAKSTDTQYF. CDR3 sequence (DNA): TGTGCCAGTAGTATTGACGGGGCGAAAAGCACAGATACGCAGTATTTT. The chain carries TRBV19 and TRBJ2-3, with D possibly being TRBD1 or TRBD2 (5 bases each). Trimming took 3 bases from V and 0 from J, leaving 13 bases between them. The CDR3 is 16 residues long. The germline gives CDR1 LNHDA, CDR2 SQIVND (reference sequence). Drawing the rest from reference TRBV19 and TRBJ2-3, the complete variable domain is DGGITQSPKYLFRKEGQNVTLSCEQNLNHDAMYWYRQDPGQGLRLIYYSQIVNDFQKGDIAEGYSVSREKKESFPLTVTSAQKNPTAFYLCASSIDGAKSTDTQYFGPGTRLTVL.

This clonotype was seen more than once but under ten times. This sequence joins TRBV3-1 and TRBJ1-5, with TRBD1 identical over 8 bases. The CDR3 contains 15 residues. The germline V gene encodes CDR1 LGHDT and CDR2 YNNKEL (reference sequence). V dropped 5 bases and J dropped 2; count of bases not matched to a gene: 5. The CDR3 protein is CASSDKGQGNQPQHF. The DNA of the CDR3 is TGTGCCAGCAGCGACAAGGGACAGGGCAATCAGCCCCAGCATTTT.

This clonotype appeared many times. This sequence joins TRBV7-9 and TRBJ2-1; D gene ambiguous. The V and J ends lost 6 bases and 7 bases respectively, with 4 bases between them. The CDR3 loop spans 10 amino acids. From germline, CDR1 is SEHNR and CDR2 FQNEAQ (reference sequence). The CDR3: CASSFNEQFF. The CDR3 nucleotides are TGTGCCAGCAGTTTTAATGAGCAGTTCTTC.

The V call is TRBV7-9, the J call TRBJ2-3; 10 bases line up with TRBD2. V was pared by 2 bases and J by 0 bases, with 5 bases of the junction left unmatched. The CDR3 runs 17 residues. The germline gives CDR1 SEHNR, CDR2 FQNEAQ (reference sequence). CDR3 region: CASSLRSSGGSTDTQYF. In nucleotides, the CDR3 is TGTGCCAGCAGCTTAAGGTCTAGCGGGGGCAGCACAGATACGCAGTATTTT.

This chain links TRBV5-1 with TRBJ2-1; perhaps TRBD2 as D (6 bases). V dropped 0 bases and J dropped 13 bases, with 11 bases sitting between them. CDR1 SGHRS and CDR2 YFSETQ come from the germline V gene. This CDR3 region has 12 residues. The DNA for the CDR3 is TGCGCCAGCAGCTTGGTGGGGGGACTTCAGTTCTTC. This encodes CASSLVGGLQFF.